The rows below give T cell receptor beta chains drawn from one sample of a study of CD8 T cells in Susac syndrome. TCRdb re-called the immunoSEQ multiplex PCR reads with MiXCR, one entry per CDR3 protein. The sample has around 170,000 distinct CDR3 sequences, approximately 96% seen once; the top ten hold 0.098%. The sequenced sample consisted of CD4+ T cells from PBMCs. Source of these receptors: a human donor with Susac syndrome. Both conserved end residues are part of each CDR3. The order of the fields is clone size, J gene, V gene, D gene, CDR3 protein, CDR3 DNA. The D gene is left open where the match is weak. The size field is filled for only some rows; it gives once, few, many or a size class.

once,TRBJ2-7,TRBV3-1,.,CASSPPGRTYEQYF,TGTGCCAGCAGCCCCCCGGGACGGACCTACGAGCAGTACTTC
.,TRBJ1-1,TRBV6-2/TRBV6-3,.,CASSYSGANTEAFF,TGTGCCAGCAGTTATTCAGGGGCGAACACTGAAGCTTTCTTT
.,TRBJ1-3,TRBV5-6,TRBD1,CASRRQGGNTIYF,TGTGCCAGCAGGAGACAGGGAGGAAACACCATATATTTT
.,TRBJ2-1,TRBV3-1,TRBD2,CASSQLAGGFDEQFF,TGTGCCAGCAGCCAACTAGCGGGGGGGTTCGATGAGCAGTTCTTC
.,TRBJ1-2,TRBV6-2/TRBV6-3,.,CASSRVQSYGYTF,TGTGCCAGCAGCCGAGTTCAGAGCTATGGCTACACCTTC
.,TRBJ2-4,TRBV4-2,TRBD2,CASSQASRAGVAKNIQYF,TGTGCCAGCAGCCAAGCTAGTAGAGCGGGGGTGGCCAAAAACATTCAGTACTTC
few,TRBJ2-7,TRBV6-5,.,CASRHSYEQYF,TGTGCCAGCAGGCACTCCTACGAGCAGTACTTC
.,TRBJ2-7,TRBV7-2,.,CASSPTGYSYEQYF,TGTGCCAGCAGCCCCACAGGGTATTCCTACGAGCAGTACTTC
.,TRBJ1-2,TRBV29-1,.,CSIAGSNYGYTF,TGCAGCATTGCGGGCAGTAACTATGGCTACACCTTC
once,TRBJ1-6,TRBV3-1,.,CAPPGSWSSLHF,TGTGCCCCCCCTGGCAGTTGGTCGTCCCTCCACTTT
.,TRBJ2-6,TRBV3-1,.,CASSPVRGAGANVLTF,TGTGCCAGCAGCCCCGTCCGGGGGGCAGGGGCCAACGTCCTGACTTTC
.,TRBJ2-2,TRBV20-1,.,CSAIRVGGATGELFF,TGCAGTGCCATCCGCGTGGGCGGGGCCACCGGGGAGCTGTTTTTT
once,TRBJ2-6,TRBV27,.,CASSLFRVSGANVLTF,TGTGCCAGCAGTCTTTTTAGGGTGTCCGGGGCCAACGTCCTGACTTTC
.,TRBJ2-6,TRBV6-1,TRBD1,CASRTTGFGSSGANVLTF,TGTGCCAGCAGAACGACAGGGTTCGGGTCTTCTGGGGCCAACGTCCTGACTTTC
.,TRBJ2-1,TRBV30,.,CAWIPRQATYNEQFF,TGTGCCTGGATCCCCAGACAGGCAACCTACAATGAGCAGTTCTTC